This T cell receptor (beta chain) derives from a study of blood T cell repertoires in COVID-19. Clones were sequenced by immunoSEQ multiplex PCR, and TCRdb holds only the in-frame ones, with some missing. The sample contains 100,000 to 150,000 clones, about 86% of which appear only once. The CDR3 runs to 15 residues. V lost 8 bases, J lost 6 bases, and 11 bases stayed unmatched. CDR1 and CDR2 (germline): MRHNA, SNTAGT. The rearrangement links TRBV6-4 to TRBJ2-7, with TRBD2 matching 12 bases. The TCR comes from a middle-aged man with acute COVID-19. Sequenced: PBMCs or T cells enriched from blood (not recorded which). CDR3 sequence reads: CASGRLAGVAGEQYF. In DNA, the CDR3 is TGTGCCAGCGGGAGACTAGCGGGAGTTGCGGGCGAGCAGTACTTC.